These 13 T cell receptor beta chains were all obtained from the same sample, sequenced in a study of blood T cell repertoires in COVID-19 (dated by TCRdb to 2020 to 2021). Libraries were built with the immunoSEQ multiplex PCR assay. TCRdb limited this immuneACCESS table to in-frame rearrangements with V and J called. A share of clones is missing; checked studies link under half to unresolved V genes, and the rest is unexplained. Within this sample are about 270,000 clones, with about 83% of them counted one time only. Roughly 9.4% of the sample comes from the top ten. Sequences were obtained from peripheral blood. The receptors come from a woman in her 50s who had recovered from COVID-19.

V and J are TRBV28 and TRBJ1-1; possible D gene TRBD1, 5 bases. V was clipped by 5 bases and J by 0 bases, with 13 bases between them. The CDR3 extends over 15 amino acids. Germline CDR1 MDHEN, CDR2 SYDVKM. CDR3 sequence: CASSTASGLNTEAFF. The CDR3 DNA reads TGTGCCAGCAGTACGGCATCAGGGCTGAACACTGAAGCTTTCTTT.

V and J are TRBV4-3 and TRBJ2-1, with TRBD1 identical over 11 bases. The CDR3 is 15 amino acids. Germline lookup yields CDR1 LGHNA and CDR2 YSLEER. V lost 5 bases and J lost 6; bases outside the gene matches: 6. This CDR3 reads CASSGIGTGGNEQFF. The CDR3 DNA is TGCGCCAGCAGCGGAATAGGGACAGGGGGCAATGAGCAGTTCTTC.

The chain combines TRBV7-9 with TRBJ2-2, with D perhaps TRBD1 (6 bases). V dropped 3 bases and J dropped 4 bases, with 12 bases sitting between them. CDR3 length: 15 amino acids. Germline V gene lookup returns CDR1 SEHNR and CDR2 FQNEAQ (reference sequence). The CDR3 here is CASSLSGDFTGELFF. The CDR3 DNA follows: TGTGCCAGCAGCTTGTCAGGGGATTTCACCGGGGAGCTGTTTTTT.

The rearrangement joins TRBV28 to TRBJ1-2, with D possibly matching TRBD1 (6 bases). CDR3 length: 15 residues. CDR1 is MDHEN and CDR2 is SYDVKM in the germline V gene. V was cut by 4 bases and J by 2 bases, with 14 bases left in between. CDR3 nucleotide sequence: TGTGCCAGCAGTTCCCCCGCGGGGGCGAACTATGGCTACACCTTC. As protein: CASSSPAGANYGYTF.

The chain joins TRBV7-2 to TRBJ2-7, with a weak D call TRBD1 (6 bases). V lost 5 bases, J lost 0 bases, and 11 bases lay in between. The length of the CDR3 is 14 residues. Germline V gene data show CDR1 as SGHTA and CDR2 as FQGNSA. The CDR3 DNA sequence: TGTGCCAGCAGCCGGACAGCCCGCTCCTACGAGCAGTACTTC. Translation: CASSRTARSYEQYF.

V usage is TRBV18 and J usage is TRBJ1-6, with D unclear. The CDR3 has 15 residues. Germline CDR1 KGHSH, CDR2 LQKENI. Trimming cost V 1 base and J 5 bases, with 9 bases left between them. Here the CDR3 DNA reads TGTGCCAGCTCACCACTAGGAGATAATAATTCACCCCTCCACTTT. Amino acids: CASSPLGDNNSPLHF.

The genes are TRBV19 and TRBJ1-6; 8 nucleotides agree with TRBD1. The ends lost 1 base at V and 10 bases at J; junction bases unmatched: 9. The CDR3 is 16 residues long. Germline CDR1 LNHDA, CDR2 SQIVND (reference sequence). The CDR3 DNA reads TGTGCCAGTAGTATAGCCACGGGGACAGGTTCCTCACCCCTCCACTTT. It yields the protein CASSIATGTGSSPLHF.

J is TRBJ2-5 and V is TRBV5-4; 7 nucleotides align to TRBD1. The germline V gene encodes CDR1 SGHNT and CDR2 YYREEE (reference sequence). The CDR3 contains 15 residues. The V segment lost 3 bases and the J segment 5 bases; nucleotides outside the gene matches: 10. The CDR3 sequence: CASSSEGGRWETQYF. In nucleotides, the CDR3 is TGTGCCAGCAGCTCGGAAGGGGGCCGGTGGGAGACCCAGTACTTC.

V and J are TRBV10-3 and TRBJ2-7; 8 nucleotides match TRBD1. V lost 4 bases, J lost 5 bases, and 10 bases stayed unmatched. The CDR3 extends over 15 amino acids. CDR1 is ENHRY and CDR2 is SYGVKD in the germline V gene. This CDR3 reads CAISAPGQGAHEQYF. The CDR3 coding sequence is TGTGCCATCAGTGCGCCGGGTCAGGGGGCTCACGAGCAGTACTTC.

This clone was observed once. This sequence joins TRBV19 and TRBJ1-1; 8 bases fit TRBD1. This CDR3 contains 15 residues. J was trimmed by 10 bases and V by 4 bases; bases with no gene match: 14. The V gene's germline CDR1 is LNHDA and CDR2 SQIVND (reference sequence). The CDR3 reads CASSTLQGVRKGAFF. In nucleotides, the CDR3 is TGTGCCAGTAGTACCCTACAGGGGGTTCGAAAAGGAGCTTTCTTT.

The CDR3 bases are TGTGCCACCAGTGTCGCGGGCTCCTATGGCTACACCTTC. Translation: CATSVAGSYGYTF. V gene TRBV24-1 combines with J gene TRBJ1-2; D is undetermined. V was shortened by 5 bases and J by 4 bases, with 10 bases between the two germline ends. CDR3 length: 13 amino acids. CDR1 is KGHDR and CDR2 is SFDVKD in the germline V gene.

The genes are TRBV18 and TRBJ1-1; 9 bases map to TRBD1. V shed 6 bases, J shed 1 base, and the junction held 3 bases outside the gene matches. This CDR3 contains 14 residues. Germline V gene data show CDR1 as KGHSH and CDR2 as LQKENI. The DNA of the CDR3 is TGTGCCAGCTCGTCGGGACAGGGGAACACTGAAGCTTTCTTT. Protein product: CASSSGQGNTEAFF.

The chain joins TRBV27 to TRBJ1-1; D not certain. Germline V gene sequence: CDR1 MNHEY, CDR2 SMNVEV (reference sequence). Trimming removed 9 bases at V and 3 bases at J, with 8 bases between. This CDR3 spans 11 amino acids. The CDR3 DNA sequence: TGTGCCAGGGTTTCAGACACTGAAGCTTTCTTT. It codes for CARVSDTEAFF.